A selection of T cell receptor beta chains follows, all from one sample in a study of beta chain features in type 1 diabetes. The assay was immunoSEQ multiplex PCR, and TCRdb's table has in-frame clones only and misses some. This table holds 390,000 or so clones, around 14% found once. Source material: naive CD4+ T cells from blood. The receptors were sampled from a young man in good health. CDR3s include the opening cysteine and the closing phenylalanine or tryptophan. Fields, in order: V gene, J gene, clone size, D gene, CDR3 DNA, CDR3 protein. A D gene is named only where the DNA matches it firmly. For some rows the clone size is stated as once, few or many, or as a class when expanded; others skip it.

v_gene: TRBV14; j_gene: TRBJ2-1; abundance: few; d_gene: TRBD2; CDR3nt: TGTGCCAGCAGCCAAGAACTAGCGGGAGTGGGAAGAAATGAGCAGTTCTTC; CDR3aa: CASSQELAGVGRNEQFF
v_gene: TRBV18; j_gene: TRBJ2-3; abundance: NA; d_gene: NA; CDR3nt: TGTGCCAGCTCACCATTGCCGGCTACAGGGATGAGCACAGATACGCAGTATTTT; CDR3aa: CASSPLPATGMSTDTQYF
v_gene: TRBV15; j_gene: TRBJ2-7; abundance: few; d_gene: NA; CDR3nt: TGTGCCACCAGCAGACGGTTGGACAAAATCTCCTACGAGCAGTACTTC; CDR3aa: CATSRRLDKISYEQYF
v_gene: TRBV23-1; j_gene: TRBJ2-3; abundance: few; d_gene: NA; CDR3nt: TGCGCCAGCCGTAGCGTACCACGGGACGGACGCACAGATACGCAGTATTTT; CDR3aa: CASRSVPRDGRTDTQYF
v_gene: TRBV6-1; j_gene: TRBJ1-5; abundance: NA; d_gene: NA; CDR3nt: TGTGCCACCCTGCCGGGACAAGTAAATCAGCCCCAGCATTTT; CDR3aa: CATLPGQVNQPQHF
v_gene: TRBV7-2; j_gene: TRBJ1-1; abundance: few; d_gene: NA; CDR3nt: TGTGCCAGCAGCTTAGCGCTCTCCAGGAACACTGAAGCTTTCTTT; CDR3aa: CASSLALSRNTEAFF
v_gene: TRBV27; j_gene: TRBJ2-1; abundance: NA; d_gene: NA; CDR3nt: TGTGCCAGCAGTCCCACCCCGACTAGTCGTGTTCAAGATGAGCAGTTCTTC; CDR3aa: CASSPTPTSRVQDEQFF
v_gene: TRBV10-3; j_gene: TRBJ1-1; abundance: NA; d_gene: NA; CDR3nt: TGTGCCATCAGTGCTTCGGAAAAGAACACTGAAGCTTTCTTT; CDR3aa: CAISASEKNTEAFF
v_gene: TRBV6-1; j_gene: TRBJ1-2; abundance: few; d_gene: NA; CDR3nt: TGTGCCAGCAGTGGGACCTTAGCCTCAGATGGCTACACCTTC; CDR3aa: CASSGTLASDGYTF
v_gene: TRBV18; j_gene: TRBJ2-3; abundance: few; d_gene: NA; CDR3nt: TGTGCCAGCTCACCAAGGTGGGAGATCTCAGATACGCAGTATTTT; CDR3aa: CASSPRWEISDTQYF
v_gene: TRBV30; j_gene: TRBJ1-1; abundance: many; d_gene: NA; CDR3nt: TGTGCCTGGAGGAGAAGGTCGATGAACACTGAAGCTTTCTTT; CDR3aa: CAWRRRSMNTEAFF
v_gene: TRBV28; j_gene: TRBJ1-5; abundance: few; d_gene: NA; CDR3nt: TGTGCCAGCAGACCTCACGTCGGGACGGCAAATCAGCCCCAGCATTTT; CDR3aa: CASRPHVGTANQPQHF
v_gene: TRBV5-1; j_gene: TRBJ2-7; abundance: NA; d_gene: NA; CDR3nt: TGCGCCAGCAGCTTGCGGCGATCGAGCTCCTACGAGCAGTACTTC; CDR3aa: CASSLRRSSSYEQYF
v_gene: TRBV6-5; j_gene: TRBJ2-1; abundance: NA; d_gene: NA; CDR3nt: TGTGCCAGCAGTACCCGGGGGACCTCCTACAATGAGCAGTTCTTC; CDR3aa: CASSTRGTSYNEQFF
v_gene: TRBV6-6; j_gene: TRBJ1-1; abundance: few; d_gene: NA; CDR3nt: TGTGCCAGCAGTTACGAGGGCAATGAAGCTTTCTTT; CDR3aa: CASSYEGNEAFF
v_gene: TRBV29-1; j_gene: TRBJ2-3; abundance: few; d_gene: NA; CDR3nt: TGCAGCGTTGAGAGTCTGGGCGGTACGCAGTATTTT; CDR3aa: CSVESLGGTQYF
v_gene: TRBV30; j_gene: TRBJ2-3; abundance: few; d_gene: TRBD1; CDR3nt: TGTGCCTGGCAGCTAAAACTGGACAGGGATTCCGGTCAGGCAGATACGCAGTATTTT; CDR3aa: CAWQLKLDRDSGQADTQYF
v_gene: TRBV7-9; j_gene: TRBJ2-1; abundance: NA; d_gene: TRBD2; CDR3nt: TGTGCCAGCAGCGTGGGACTAGCCCCGAATGAGCAGTTCTTC; CDR3aa: CASSVGLAPNEQFF
v_gene: TRBV18; j_gene: TRBJ2-3; abundance: few; d_gene: NA; CDR3nt: TGTGCCAGCTCACCAATTCCGGGAGTAGACACAGATACGCAGTATTTT; CDR3aa: CASSPIPGVDTDTQYF
v_gene: TRBV9; j_gene: TRBJ1-2; abundance: NA; d_gene: NA; CDR3nt: TGTGCCAGCAGCGTAGCCCGAGGAGGAGTCAATTATTTCTACACCTTC; CDR3aa: CASSVARGGVNYFYTF
v_gene: TRBV9; j_gene: TRBJ2-1; abundance: NA; d_gene: NA; CDR3nt: TGTGCCAGCAGCGTAGTTAGTAGCCGCAATGAGCAGTTCTTC; CDR3aa: CASSVVSSRNEQFF
v_gene: TRBV9; j_gene: TRBJ2-5; abundance: NA; d_gene: TRBD1; CDR3nt: TGTGCCAGCAGCACAACACAGGGGGCTTGGGAGACCCAGTACTTC; CDR3aa: CASSTTQGAWETQYF
v_gene: TRBV7-3; j_gene: TRBJ2-1; abundance: few; d_gene: TRBD2; CDR3nt: TGTGCCAGCGCACGGACTAGCGGGAGGGCCTTGAATGAGCAGTTCTTC; CDR3aa: CASARTSGRALNEQFF
v_gene: TRBV4-3; j_gene: TRBJ1-2; abundance: NA; d_gene: NA; CDR3nt: TGCGCCAGCAGCCAAGAAGGGTATTATGGCTACACCTTC; CDR3aa: CASSQEGYYGYTF
v_gene: TRBV4-1; j_gene: TRBJ2-7; abundance: NA; d_gene: TRBD1; CDR3nt: TGCGCCAGCAGCCAAAGAACAGGGGTCGAGCAGTACTTC; CDR3aa: CASSQRTGVEQYF
v_gene: TRBV29-1; j_gene: TRBJ2-6; abundance: few; d_gene: TRBD1; CDR3nt: TGCAGCGTTGCCCCGGAGAACCGGGACAGGGGGCTCGGGGCCAACGTCCTGACTTTC; CDR3aa: CSVAPENRDRGLGANVLTF
v_gene: TRBV18; j_gene: TRBJ1-3; abundance: NA; d_gene: NA; CDR3nt: TGTGCCAGCTCAACAGGGAGAGGAGGAAACACCATATATTTT; CDR3aa: CASSTGRGGNTIYF
v_gene: TRBV7-9; j_gene: TRBJ2-5; abundance: few; d_gene: TRBD1; CDR3nt: TGTGCCAGCAGCCTGGGACAGGGAAAAGAGACCCAGTACTTC; CDR3aa: CASSLGQGKETQYF
v_gene: TRBV18; j_gene: TRBJ1-1; abundance: few; d_gene: NA; CDR3nt: TGTGCCAGCTCCAAAGAATGGGACACTGAAGCTTTCTTT; CDR3aa: CASSKEWDTEAFF
v_gene: TRBV4-3; j_gene: TRBJ1-5; abundance: NA; d_gene: NA; CDR3nt: TGCGCCAGCAGCCGGACGTTCGGGGGTTATCAGCCCCAGCATTTT; CDR3aa: CASSRTFGGYQPQHF
v_gene: TRBV4-3; j_gene: TRBJ2-5; abundance: few; d_gene: NA; CDR3nt: TGCGCCAGCAGCCGCGGGATTAGGGAGACCCAGTACTTC; CDR3aa: CASSRGIRETQYF
v_gene: TRBV19; j_gene: TRBJ2-3; abundance: NA; d_gene: NA; CDR3nt: TGTGCCAGTACCCATGCGGCGGGGCCGCGAACAGATACGCAGTATTTT; CDR3aa: CASTHAAGPRTDTQYF
v_gene: TRBV19; j_gene: TRBJ2-5; abundance: NA; d_gene: TRBD1; CDR3nt: TGTGCCAGTAGTACGGGACAGGGATCAGTGGAGACCCAGTACTTC; CDR3aa: CASSTGQGSVETQYF
v_gene: TRBV7-2; j_gene: TRBJ2-2; abundance: NA; d_gene: NA; CDR3nt: TGTGCCAGCAGCTTAGATTTCAGCGGCACCGGGGAGCTGTTTTTT; CDR3aa: CASSLDFSGTGELFF
v_gene: TRBV25-1; j_gene: TRBJ2-1; abundance: NA; d_gene: NA; CDR3nt: TGTGCCAGCTCGCGGGTAACCAATGAGCAGTTCTTC; CDR3aa: CASSRVTNEQFF
v_gene: TRBV5-1; j_gene: TRBJ2-7; abundance: NA; d_gene: NA; CDR3nt: TGCGCCAGCAGCCCGGGACGGTTCTACGAGCAGTACTTC; CDR3aa: CASSPGRFYEQYF
v_gene: TRBV29-1; j_gene: TRBJ1-1; abundance: NA; d_gene: NA; CDR3nt: TGCAGCGTGGCCGTGCGAGGGTTGGACACTGAAGCTTTCTTT; CDR3aa: CSVAVRGLDTEAFF
v_gene: TRBV30; j_gene: TRBJ2-1; abundance: few; d_gene: NA; CDR3nt: TGTGCCTGGCGGAAGGGACTGTACAATGAGCAGTTCTTC; CDR3aa: CAWRKGLYNEQFF
v_gene: TRBV25-1; j_gene: TRBJ1-1; abundance: few; d_gene: TRBD1; CDR3nt: TGTGCCAGCAGTGGAACAGGGGGAATGACTGAAGCTTTCTTT; CDR3aa: CASSGTGGMTEAFF
v_gene: TRBV10-3; j_gene: TRBJ2-5; abundance: few; d_gene: TRBD2; CDR3nt: TGTGCCATCAGTGAGACTAGCGGGAAAGAGACCCAGTACTTC; CDR3aa: CAISETSGKETQYF
v_gene: TRBV5-1; j_gene: TRBJ2-1; abundance: few; d_gene: NA; CDR3nt: TGCGCCAGCAGCTTGGCCAGGACAGCACGGCAGTTCTTC; CDR3aa: CASSLARTARQFF
v_gene: TRBV9; j_gene: TRBJ2-1; abundance: NA; d_gene: NA; CDR3nt: TGTGCCAGCAGCGCCGGGATCCACAATGAGCAGTTCTTC; CDR3aa: CASSAGIHNEQFF
v_gene: TRBV19; j_gene: TRBJ2-3; abundance: NA; d_gene: NA; CDR3nt: TGTGCCAGTACAATTCTGGGGCTAGGTACGCAGTATTTT; CDR3aa: CASTILGLGTQYF
v_gene: TRBV9; j_gene: TRBJ2-5; abundance: few; d_gene: TRBD1; CDR3nt: TGTGCCAGCAGCGCCGGGAAGGACAGGGTGCTTGCGACCCAGTACTTC; CDR3aa: CASSAGKDRVLATQYF
v_gene: TRBV6-1; j_gene: TRBJ2-5; abundance: few; d_gene: TRBD1; CDR3nt: TGTGCCAGCGGTGGACAGGGCGAGACCCAGTACTTC; CDR3aa: CASGGQGETQYF
v_gene: TRBV5-1; j_gene: TRBJ2-1; abundance: NA; d_gene: TRBD1; CDR3nt: TGCGCCAGCAGTTACCGGGACAGGGCTGAGCAGTTCTTC; CDR3aa: CASSYRDRAEQFF
v_gene: TRBV19; j_gene: TRBJ1-2; abundance: few; d_gene: NA; CDR3nt: TGTGCCAGTAGTGAAGACAGATCTCGCGGCTACACCTTC; CDR3aa: CASSEDRSRGYTF
v_gene: TRBV30; j_gene: TRBJ2-6; abundance: NA; d_gene: NA; CDR3nt: TGTGCCTGGAAAGGGGGGACCGACTCTGGGGCCAACGTCCTGACTTTC; CDR3aa: CAWKGGTDSGANVLTF
v_gene: TRBV9; j_gene: TRBJ2-3; abundance: NA; d_gene: NA; CDR3nt: TGTGCCAGCAGCAAACAGGGAGGGGCAGATACGCAGTATTTT; CDR3aa: CASSKQGGADTQYF
v_gene: TRBV18; j_gene: TRBJ2-1; abundance: NA; d_gene: NA; CDR3nt: TGTGCCAGCTCACCAATGGCAGGGGCCTACAATGAGCAGTTCTTC; CDR3aa: CASSPMAGAYNEQFF
v_gene: TRBV28; j_gene: TRBJ1-2; abundance: NA; d_gene: NA; CDR3nt: TGTGCCAGCAGTCCAGGGGTTACTTATGGCTACACCTTC; CDR3aa: CASSPGVTYGYTF
v_gene: TRBV25-1; j_gene: TRBJ1-2; abundance: few; d_gene: NA; CDR3nt: TGTGCCAGCAGTGTAGACAGGGGCTACACCTTC; CDR3aa: CASSVDRGYTF
v_gene: TRBV30; j_gene: TRBJ1-2; abundance: NA; d_gene: NA; CDR3nt: TGTGCCTGGAGACTAAAGGATGGCTACACCTTC; CDR3aa: CAWRLKDGYTF
v_gene: TRBV7-3; j_gene: TRBJ1-2; abundance: NA; d_gene: NA; CDR3nt: TGTGCCAGCAGCCCAACCGGGACTAACTATGGCTACACCTTC; CDR3aa: CASSPTGTNYGYTF
v_gene: TRBV20-1; j_gene: TRBJ2-4; abundance: NA; d_gene: NA; CDR3nt: TGCAGTGCTGGGGTCAGGGAGGATCAGTACTTC; CDR3aa: CSAGVREDQYF
v_gene: TRBV19; j_gene: TRBJ2-1; abundance: few; d_gene: NA; CDR3nt: TGTGCCAGTAGTCGGATGTTTGAGCAGTTCTTC; CDR3aa: CASSRMFEQFF
v_gene: TRBV18; j_gene: TRBJ2-7; abundance: few; d_gene: TRBD1; CDR3nt: TGTGCCAGCTCATCCGGGACAGGGGGATCCTACGAGCAGTACTTC; CDR3aa: CASSSGTGGSYEQYF
v_gene: TRBV7-9; j_gene: TRBJ2-3; abundance: NA; d_gene: TRBD1; CDR3nt: TGTGCCAGCAGCCGATACGGACAGGAGACAGAAACGCAGTATTTT; CDR3aa: CASSRYGQETETQYF
v_gene: TRBV30; j_gene: TRBJ1-2; abundance: few; d_gene: NA; CDR3nt: TGTGCCTGGAGTAGCGGGGGACATGGCTACACCTTC; CDR3aa: CAWSSGGHGYTF